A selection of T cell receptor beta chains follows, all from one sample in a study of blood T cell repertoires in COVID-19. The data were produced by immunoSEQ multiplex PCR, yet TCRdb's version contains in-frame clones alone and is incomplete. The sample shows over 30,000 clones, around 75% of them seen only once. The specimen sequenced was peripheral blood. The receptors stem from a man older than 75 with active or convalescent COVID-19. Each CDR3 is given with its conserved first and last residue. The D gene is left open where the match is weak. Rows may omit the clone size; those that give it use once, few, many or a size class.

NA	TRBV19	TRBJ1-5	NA	TGTGCCAGAGTGGTTTGGGGGGGTACAAGAGTTTGCAATCAGCCCCAGCATTTT	CARVVWGGTRVCNQPQHF
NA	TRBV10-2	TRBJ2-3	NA	TGCGCCAGCAGTGAGCCGGGGGCTAGCGGAGTGCGGGGAGATACGCAGTATTTT	CASSEPGASGVRGDTQYF
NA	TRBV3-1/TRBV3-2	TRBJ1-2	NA	TGTGCCAGCAGCCAACCAACAGTGAACTATGGCTACACCTTC	CASSQPTVNYGYTF
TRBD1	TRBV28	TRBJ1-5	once	TGTGCCAGCAGTAACCGACAGGGAACGGCTCAGCCCCAGCATTTT	CASSNRQGTAQPQHF
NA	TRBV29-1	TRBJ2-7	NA	TGCAGCGTTTATACCTACGAGCAGTACTTC	CSVYTYEQYF
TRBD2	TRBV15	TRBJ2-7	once	TGTGCCACCAGCAGTGCTGATTCAAGGACTAGCGGGAGGGCCTACGAGCAGTACTTC	CATSSADSRTSGRAYEQYF
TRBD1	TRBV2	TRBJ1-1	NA	TGTGCCAGCAGTGAAGGGGCAGGGGGGTACACTGAAGCTTTCTTT	CASSEGAGGYTEAFF
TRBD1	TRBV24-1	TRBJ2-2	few	TGTGCCACCAGTGGGACAGGACATCCTACCGGGGAGCTGTTTTTT	CATSGTGHPTGELFF
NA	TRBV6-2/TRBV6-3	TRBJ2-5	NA	TGTGCCAGCAGTCCGCGATCGTTCCAGGGATCTTACCAAGAGACCCAGTACTTC	CASSPRSFQGSYQETQYF
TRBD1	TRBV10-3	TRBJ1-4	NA	TGTGCCATCAGTAAAGGACAGGGGGATAATGAAAAACTGTTTTTT	CAISKGQGDNEKLFF
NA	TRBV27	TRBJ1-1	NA	TGTGCCAGCAGCCGCACAGGGTTGAACACTGAAGCTTTCTTT	CASSRTGLNTEAFF
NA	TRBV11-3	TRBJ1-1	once	TGTGCCAGCAGCTTATATATGAACACTGAAGCTTTCTTT	CASSLYMNTEAFF
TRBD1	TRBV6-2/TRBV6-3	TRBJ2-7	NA	TGTGCCAGCAGTTATCGACAGACAGGGGGCTTCTACGAGCAGTACTTC	CASSYRQTGGFYEQYF
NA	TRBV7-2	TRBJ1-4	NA	TGTGCCAGCAGCTTAGTAGCGGCTATCGGCGAAAAACTGTTTTTT	CASSLVAAIGEKLFF
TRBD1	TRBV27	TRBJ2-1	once	TGTGCCAGCAGAAGGGACAGCGAATACAATGAGCAGTTCTTC	CASRRDSEYNEQFF
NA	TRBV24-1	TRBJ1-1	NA	TGTGCCACCAGTGCTTCTGGGACCGCCGGGGGTACTGAAGCTTTCTTT	CATSASGTAGGTEAFF
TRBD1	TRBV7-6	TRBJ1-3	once	TGTGCCAGCAGCTCAGGACAGGGGAACACCATATATTTT	CASSSGQGNTIYF
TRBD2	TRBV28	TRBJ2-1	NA	TGTGCCAGCAGTTTTTCCCTAGCGGGTATCAATGAGCAGTTCTTC	CASSFSLAGINEQFF
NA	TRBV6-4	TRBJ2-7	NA	TGTGCCAGCAGTGATGACAGATTAAGCTCCTACGAGCAGTACTTC	CASSDDRLSSYEQYF
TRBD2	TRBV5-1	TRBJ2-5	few	TGCGCCAGCAGCTCAGGGACTAGCGGCCAAGAGACCCAGTACTTC	CASSSGTSGQETQYF
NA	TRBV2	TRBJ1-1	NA	TGTGCCAGCAGTGAGAAGGGGAGGGGACAAACTGAAGCTTTCTTT	CASSEKGRGQTEAFF
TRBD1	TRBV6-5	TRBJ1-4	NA	TGTGCCAGCAGTATACAGGGGGCACCTGAAAAACTGTTTTTT	CASSIQGAPEKLFF
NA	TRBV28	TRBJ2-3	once	TGTGCCAGCAGTTTATCAGGGACAGATACGCAGTATTTT	CASSLSGTDTQYF
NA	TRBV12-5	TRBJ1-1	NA	TGTGCTAGTGGTTTGGTTGTTGGAGAGGCTTTCTTT	CASGLVVGEAFF
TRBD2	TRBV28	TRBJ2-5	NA	TGTGCCAGCAGTACCCTAGGAGGACTAGCTACGGAGACCCAGTACTTC	CASSTLGGLATETQYF
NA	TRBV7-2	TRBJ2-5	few	TGTGCCAGCAGCTTAGTTTTATTCGCCGGGACCCAGTACTTC	CASSLVLFAGTQYF
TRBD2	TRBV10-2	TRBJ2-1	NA	TGCGCCAGCAGTGAGGTCAGCGGGAGGGCCGAGCAGTTCTTC	CASSEVSGRAEQFF
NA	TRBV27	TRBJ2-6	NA	TGTGCCAGCAGTTTTTCGGGAGCCTCTGGGGCCAACGTCCTGACTTTC	CASSFSGASGANVLTF
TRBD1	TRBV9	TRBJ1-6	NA	TGTGCCAGCAGCGCAGGACAGGGACGGGAGAATTCACCCCTCCACTTT	CASSAGQGRENSPLHF
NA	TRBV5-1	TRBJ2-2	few	TGCGCCAGCAGCTTGATCGTGAACACCGGGGAGCTGTTTTTT	CASSLIVNTGELFF
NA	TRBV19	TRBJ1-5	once	TGTGCCAGTAGTACTAGGGAGATTACCCAATCAATTTTT	CASSTREITQSIF
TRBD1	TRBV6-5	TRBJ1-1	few	TGTGCCAGCAGACCTGGGACAGGGGGCGAGGCTGAAGCTTTCTTT	CASRPGTGGEAEAFF